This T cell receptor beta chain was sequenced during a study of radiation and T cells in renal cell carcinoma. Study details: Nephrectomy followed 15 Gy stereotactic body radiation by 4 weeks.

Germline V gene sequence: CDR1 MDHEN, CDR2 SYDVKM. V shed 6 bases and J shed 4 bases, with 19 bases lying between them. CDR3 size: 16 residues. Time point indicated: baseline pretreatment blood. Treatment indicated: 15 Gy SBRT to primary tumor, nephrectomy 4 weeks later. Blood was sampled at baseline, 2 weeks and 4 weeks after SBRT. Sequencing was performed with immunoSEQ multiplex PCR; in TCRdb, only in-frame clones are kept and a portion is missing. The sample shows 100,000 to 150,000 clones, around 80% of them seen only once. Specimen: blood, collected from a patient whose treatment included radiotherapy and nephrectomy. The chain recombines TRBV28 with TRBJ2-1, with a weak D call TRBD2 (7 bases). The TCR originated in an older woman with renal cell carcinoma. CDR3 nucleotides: TGTGCCAGCAGCCCGGGGGCGGGAGCCTATTACAATGAGCAGTTCTTC. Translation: CASSPGAGAYYNEQFF.